Below are 5 T cell receptor beta chains sequenced from a single sample in a study of T cells in Graves' hyperthyroidism and ophthalmopathy. TCR beta CDR3 sequences were amplified from RNA transcripts. Using the HTBI primer set, a first-round RT-PCR was run on the TCR CDR3. From the multiplex PCR reads, TCRdb called clonotypes with MiXCR, one entry per CDR3 protein. Here the sample spans 350,000 or so distinct CDR3 sequences, 15% to 20% being singletons. Sample: blood. The receptor source for this set is a middle-aged woman with Graves' ophthalmopathy.

This clonotype was counted only a few times. V usage is TRBV12-3 or TRBV12-4 and J usage is TRBJ1-1; unclear D gene. Trimming left V 0 bases short and J 8 bases short, with 16 bases between. This CDR3 is 15 amino acids long. The CDR3 DNA reads TGTGCCAGCAGTTTAGCGGGCAGCCCGTCGAGCGAAGCTTTCTTT. Translation gives CASSLAGSPSSEAFF.

In the case of this clonotype: The junction shows a germline mismatch at one end, possibly a read error. The gene calls are TRBV6-1 and TRBJ1-2; the D is unclear. This CDR3 region has 12 residues. The V gene's germline CDR1 is MNHNS and CDR2 SASEGT. The CDR3 sequence: CASSPGPHGYTF. CDR3 DNA sequence: TGCGCCAGCAGTCCCGGGCCCCATGGCTACACCTTC.

This clonotype was observed many times. The chain employs TRBV5-4 and TRBJ1-1; D is possibly TRBD1 (6 bases). Trimming cost V 1 base and J 2 bases, with 15 bases left between them. CDR1 and CDR2 from the germline V gene are SGHNT and YYREEE (reference sequence). The CDR3 has 16 residues. The CDR3 nucleotides read TGTGCCAGCAGCTTGATACAGGGAGGGCAAAACACTGAAGCTTTCTTT. Translation gives CASSLIQGGQNTEAFF.

This clonotype was detected ten times or more. This chain uses TRBV3-1 with TRBJ2-2; weak D call: TRBD1 (5 bases). CDR1 and CDR2 from the germline V gene are LGHDT and YNNKEL (reference sequence). V was shortened by 1 base and J by 1 base, with 7 bases between the two germline ends. The CDR3 sequence is 15 residues long. CDR3 amino acids: CASSQGGWNTGELFF. CDR3 in DNA: TGTGCCAGCAGCCAAGGGGGCTGGAACACCGGGGAGCTGTTTTTT.

The chain couples TRBV6-4 to TRBJ1-1, with D maybe TRBD1 (5 bases). CDR1 is MRHNA, CDR2 SNTAGT, per germline. This CDR3 is built from 21 residues. Trimming took off 6 bases at V and 4 bases at J, with 36 bases between the two ends. The CDR3 nucleotides are TGTGCCAGCAGGACTTATAAGATTGGGGGGTCTATCTCTCAGGGTGTCACTGAAGCTTTCTTT. It encodes CASRTYKIGGSISQGVTEAFF.